The 3 T cell receptor beta chains listed next were all sequenced from one sample in a study of long-term antiretroviral therapy in people with HIV (dated by TCRdb to the early 2020s). The immunoSEQ hsTCRB v3.0 assay was used at survey level resolution to sequence the TRB variable region. TCRdb limited this immuneACCESS table to in-frame rearrangements with V and J called. A share of clones is missing; checked studies link under half to unresolved V genes, and the rest is unexplained. The sample table contains around 40,000 clones; only one count was recorded for 70% to 90% of them. The ten largest clones add up to about 11% of the sample. The material sequenced was unsorted PBMCs, taken 2.2 years after starting antiretroviral therapy. Receptors were obtained from a man between 18 and 29 years old with HIV.

The chain recombines TRBV27 with TRBJ2-5, with 7 positions matching TRBD2. Germline CDR1 and CDR2: MNHEY and SMNVEV (reference sequence). The CDR3 has 16 residues. J gave up 5 bases and V 3 bases, and 12 bases lay outside the gene matches. This CDR3 is CASSFSGWDLGETQYF. CDR3 DNA: TGTGCCAGCAGTTTTAGCGGGTGGGACCTGGGGGAGACCCAGTACTTC.

This clone occurred a few times. The chain recombines TRBV4-1 with TRBJ2-7, with 13 bases aligning to TRBD2. Germline V gene data show CDR1 as MGHRA and CDR2 as YSYEKL. V was pared by 3 bases and J by 5 bases, with 10 bases of the junction left unmatched. There are 17 residues in the CDR3. The CDR3, as DNA: TGCGCCAGCAGCCAGACTAGCGGGGGGCTGGCCGTCCACGAGCAGTACTTC. This gives the protein CASSQTSGGLAVHEQYF.

This clone was recorded once. J is TRBJ1-3 and V is TRBV7-9, with D unresolved. The CDR3 runs 14 residues. Germline assignment: CDR1 SEHNR and CDR2 FQNEAQ (reference sequence). Trimming pared 1 base from V and 3 bases from J, leaving 7 bases between. The CDR3 protein is CASSLDGYGNTIYF. The CDR3, as DNA: TGTGCCAGCAGCTTAGATGGGTATGGAAACACCATATATTTT.